These 29 T cell receptor beta chains came from one sample sequenced in a study of blood T cell repertoires in COVID-19. Sequencing used immunoSEQ multiplex PCR; TCRdb keeps in-frame clones, though not all of them. The sample includes 60,000 to 90,000 clones, about 74% of them seen just once. Specimen: peripheral blood. These receptors were collected from a human donor with acute or convalescent COVID-19. The donor label of this sample is uncertain.

This chain connects TRBV5-1 to TRBJ2-7; D not resolved. The CDR3 runs 13 residues. In germline, CDR1 is SGHRS, CDR2 YFSETQ. Trimming removed 0 bases from V and 1 base from J, with 5 bases in between. CDR3 sequence reads: CASSLAGSYEQYF. The CDR3 DNA reads TGCGCCAGCAGCTTGGCCGGTTCCTACGAGCAGTACTTC. Full variable domain (rest looked up from reference TRBV5-1 and TRBJ2-7): KAGVTQTPRYLIKTRGQQVTLSCSPISGHRSVSWYQQTPGQGLQFLFEYFSETQRNKGNFPGRFSGRQFSNSRSEMNVSTLELGDSALYLCASSLAGSYEQYFGPGTRLTVT.

This chain joins TRBV18 and TRBJ2-2, with TRBD1 matching 8 bases. CDR3 size: 16 residues. Germline V gene sequence: CDR1 KGHSH, CDR2 LQKENI. J lost 1 base, V lost 4 bases, and 5 bases had no gene match. This chain's CDR3 is CASSLSGTGNTGELFF. CDR3 bases: TGTGCCAGCTCACTTTCCGGGACAGGGAACACCGGGGAGCTGTTTTTT.

This clone was detected only a few times. This chain links TRBV28 with TRBJ2-3; tentative D call: TRBD1 (6 bases). V lost 7 bases and J lost 3, with 17 bases in between. In germline, CDR1 is MDHEN, CDR2 SYDVKM. This CDR3 has 15 residues. The CDR3, as DNA: TGTGCCAGCACACGTGGGCAGGGGCCGACAGATACGCAGTATTTT. Amino acid sequence: CASTRGQGPTDTQYF.

The gene calls are TRBV6-6 and TRBJ2-5; possibly TRBD1 for D (6 bases). This CDR3 is 15 amino acids long. Trimming took 0 bases from V and 5 from J, leaving 13 bases between them. Germline CDR1 reads MNHNY; CDR2 reads SVGAGI (reference sequence). CDR3 DNA: TGTGCCAGCAGTTACTCGAAGGGGGTTGGTGAGACCCAGTACTTC. It is translated as CASSYSKGVGETQYF.

In DNA form, the CDR3 reads TGTGCCAGCTCGGACCAAGAGACCCAGTACTTC. Translating it yields CASSDQETQYF. The chain recombines TRBV2 with TRBJ2-5; D uncertain. CDR3 length: 11 residues. Per the germline V gene, CDR1 is SNHLY and CDR2 is FYNNEI. V lost 8 bases to trimming and J lost 0 bases, with 4 bases between them.

This chain connects TRBV2 to TRBJ1-2, with D maybe TRBD1 (6 bases). The CDR3 contains 11 residues. CDR1 is SNHLY, CDR2 FYNNEI, per germline. Trimming cost V 6 bases and J 5 bases, with 7 bases left between them. CDR3 coding DNA: TGTGCCAGCAGCGACAGGTATGGCTACACCTTC. This translates into CASSDRYGYTF.

This sequence joins TRBV7-8 and TRBJ2-3, with TRBD2 identical over 9 bases. The length of the CDR3 is 14 residues. The trim removed 3 bases at V and 5 bases at J, leaving 3 bases unmatched. Germline CDR1 SGHVS, CDR2 FQNEAQ. The CDR3 is CASSFSGRGDTQYF. CDR3 sequence (DNA): TGTGCCAGCAGCTTTAGCGGGAGAGGAGATACGCAGTATTTT.

The genes are TRBV7-6 and TRBJ2-2; 9 positions match TRBD2. Trimming at V came to 5 bases and at J to 5 bases, leaving 6 bases not matched to a gene. This CDR3 comprises 15 residues. The germline V gene has CDR1 SGHVS and CDR2 FNYEAQ. The CDR3 DNA reads TGTGCCAGCAGCCTTGGTGCGGGGGGGACCGGGGAGCTGTTTTTT. Its protein is CASSLGAGGTGELFF.

The rearrangement links TRBV7-9 to TRBJ2-5; D is possibly TRBD1 (5 bases). Germline CDR1 and CDR2: SEHNR and FQNEAQ (reference sequence). The CDR3 length is 13 residues. The V end was cut by 6 bases, the J end by 5 bases, with 13 bases between. This CDR3 reads CASRRQYPETQYF. In DNA form, the CDR3 reads TGTGCCAGCAGACGACAGTATCCGGAGACCCAGTACTTC.

The V and J genes are TRBV27 and TRBJ1-5; D might be TRBD1 (5 bases). The CDR3 totals 14 residues. CDR1 is MNHEY, CDR2 SMNVEV, per germline (reference sequence). V lost 2 bases and J lost 2, with 7 bases in between. CDR3 sequence: CASSLGRGNQPQHF. For the CDR3, the DNA is TGTGCCAGCAGTTTAGGCAGGGGCAATCAGCCCCAGCATTTT.

The CDR3, as DNA: TGTGCCAGCTCACAATACCCAGGGGAAGAGACCCAGTACTTC. Residues: CASSQYPGEETQYF. V is TRBV18 and J is TRBJ2-5, with D possibly matching TRBD1 (6 bases). The CDR3 has 14 residues. In germline, CDR1 is KGHSH, CDR2 LQKENI. Trimming removed 4 bases from V and 3 bases from J, with 12 bases in between.

The V gene is TRBV6-5, the J gene TRBJ1-4, with a tentative D call TRBD1 (6 bases). Trimming took off 2 bases at V and 7 bases at J, with 14 bases between the two ends. The CDR3 totals 15 residues. Germline V CDR1 and CDR2: MNHEY, SVGAGI. The CDR3 nucleotides read TGTGCCAGCAGTTACCCCCAAAGGGGGTTTGAAAAACTGTTTTTT. This translates into CASSYPQRGFEKLFF.

The V call is TRBV9, the J call TRBJ2-1, with TRBD2 identical over 14 bases. Germline loops: CDR1 SGDLS, CDR2 YYNGEE. V gave up 3 bases and J gave up 9 bases; unmatched junction bases: 8. This CDR3 spans 16 amino acids. The CDR3: CASSAGTSGSYGEQFF. For the CDR3, the DNA is TGTGCCAGCAGCGCCGGGACTAGCGGGAGTTACGGTGAGCAGTTCTTC.

This rearrangement joins TRBV12-3 or TRBV12-4 to TRBJ1-3; D not certain. The CDR3 spans 13 residues. Trimming shortened V by 5 bases and J by 0 bases, and 5 bases separated the two germline ends. The CDR3 DNA follows: TGTGCCAGCAGTACAGACTCTGGAAACACCATATATTTT. Protein: CASSTDSGNTIYF.

The V gene is TRBV28, the J gene TRBJ1-2; 9 nucleotides agree with TRBD1. Germline V gene data show CDR1 as MDHEN and CDR2 as SYDVKM. After removal of 7 bases from V and 7 bases from J, the junction contained 7 bases not matched to a gene. The CDR3 extends over 13 amino acids. CDR3 coding DNA: TGTGCCAGCACCAAGGACAGGGGTGGTGGCTACACCTTC. Translated, it gives CASTKDRGGGYTF.

The gene calls are TRBV28 and TRBJ1-1, with D hard to call. CDR3 length: 14 residues. Trimming removed 3 bases at V and 1 base at J, with 9 bases between. CDR1 and CDR2 from the germline V gene are MDHEN and SYDVKM. As DNA, the CDR3 is TGTGCCAGCAGTTTTAATGGGAGGAACACTGAAGCTTTCTTT. Translation: CASSFNGRNTEAFF.

In nucleotides, the CDR3 is TGTGCCAGCAGTTTCTTAGCGGGACGTCAGGGCGGGGAGCTGTTTTTT. It specifies CASSFLAGRQGGELFF. This rearrangement joins TRBV28 to TRBJ2-2; TRBD2 aligns across 8 bases. The CDR3 sequence is 16 residues long. Unmatched junction bases numbered 10, after V lost 3 bases and J lost 7 bases. Germline-derived CDR1 and CDR2 are MDHEN and SYDVKM.

This chain uses TRBV3-1 (or the pseudogene TRBV3-2) with TRBJ1-1; D is undetermined. This CDR3 is 13 amino acids long. Germline CDR1 reads LGHDT; CDR2 reads YNNKEL (reference sequence). V was shortened by 9 bases and J by 0 bases, with 11 bases between the two germline ends. The CDR3 here is CASSRIMNTEAFF. The DNA for the CDR3 is TGTGCCAGTTCGCGCATAATGAACACTGAAGCTTTCTTT.

This CDR3 reads CASSPWGGQDEQYF. CDR3 bases: TGTGCCAGCAGCCCCTGGGGAGGGCAGGACGAGCAGTACTTC. The chain has TRBV7-2 and TRBJ2-7; 7 positions agree with TRBD2. CDR1 SGHTA and CDR2 FQGNSA come from the germline V gene. The junction had 9 bases not matched to a gene; V was cut back by 5 bases and J by 5 bases. This CDR3 region has 14 residues.

The rearrangement joins TRBV12-3 or TRBV12-4 to TRBJ1-2, with D unresolved. Trimming cost V 5 bases and J 4 bases, with 8 bases left between them. CDR3 length equals 12 residues. The CDR3 reads CASSMSSYGYTF. The CDR3, as DNA: TGTGCCAGCAGTATGAGTTCCTATGGCTACACCTTC.

Written as DNA, the CDR3 is TGTGCCAGCAATTTTAGGGGACAGGGTGTCTATGGCTACACCTTC. Translation gives CASNFRGQGVYGYTF. The V gene is TRBV2, the J gene TRBJ1-2; the match to TRBD1 covers 9 bases. The germline V gene encodes CDR1 SNHLY and CDR2 FYNNEI. CDR3 size: 15 residues. J was trimmed by 4 bases and V by 7 bases; bases with no gene match: 10.

The CDR3 bases are TGTGCCAGCAGCTTGCGGCAGCGGGGGGGGAATGAGCAGTTCTTC. It specifies CASSLRQRGGNEQFF. This rearrangement joins TRBV5-4 to TRBJ2-1, with TRBD2 matching over 10 bases. Germline V gene data show CDR1 as SGHNT and CDR2 as YYREEE (reference sequence). CDR3 size: 15 residues. V shed 1 base, J shed 7 bases, and the junction held 5 bases outside the gene matches.

The chain links TRBV28 to TRBJ1-5; possible D gene TRBD1, 5 bases. CDR3 size: 16 residues. Deletions cut 3 bases from V and 2 bases from J, with 14 bases between. In germline, CDR1 is MDHEN, CDR2 SYDVKM. For the CDR3, the DNA is TGTGCCAGCAGTTTCCTCGCGGGGGTGGGCAATCAGCCCCAGCATTTT. This encodes CASSFLAGVGNQPQHF. Combining the CDR3 with reference TRBV28 and TRBJ1-5 gives the whole variable domain DVKVTQSSRYLVKRTGEKVFLECVQDMDHENMFWYRQDPGLGLRLIYFSYDVKMKEKGDIPEGYSVSREKKERFSLILESASTNQTSMYLCASSFLAGVGNQPQHFGDGTRLSIL.

This chain uses TRBV6-1 with TRBJ1-1; no clear D. Germline assignment: CDR1 MNHNS and CDR2 SASEGT. This CDR3 contains 14 residues. V dropped 2 bases and J dropped 3 bases, with 10 bases sitting between them. The CDR3 is CASSELVGYTEAFF. The CDR3, as DNA: TGTGCCAGCAGTGAATTGGTGGGCTACACTGAAGCTTTCTTT.

The chain uses TRBV7-3 and TRBJ2-7; TRBD2 matches 10 bases. This CDR3 is built from 15 residues. In germline, CDR1 is SGHTA, CDR2 FQGTGA. With 5 bases clipped from V and 7 bases from J, the junction kept 11 bases outside the gene matches. The CDR3 reads CASSPASGRAKEQYF. As DNA, the CDR3 is TGTGCCAGCAGCCCGGCCAGCGGGAGGGCCAAAGAGCAGTACTTC.

The chain couples TRBV19 to TRBJ1-2; D perhaps matches TRBD1 (5 bases). V was cut by 0 bases and J by 5 bases, with 7 bases left in between. CDR3 length: 13 residues. Per germline, CDR1 LNHDA and CDR2 SQIVND (reference sequence). CDR3 nucleotides: TGTGCCAGTAGTATAGATCGACAGTATGGCTACACCTTC. The encoded protein is CASSIDRQYGYTF.

This chain uses TRBV9 with TRBJ2-1; tentatively, D is TRBD2 (5 bases). The CDR3 sequence is 14 residues long. Germline CDR1 and CDR2: SGDLS and YYNGEE. Trimming took off 6 bases at V and 7 bases at J, with 17 bases between the two ends. CDR3 nucleotides: TGTGCCAGCACAAGCGGCCCCCTGGGAAATGAGCAGTTCTTC. This sequence encodes CASTSGPLGNEQFF.

The J gene is TRBJ1-6, the V gene TRBV5-5; D ambiguous. Per the germline V gene, CDR1 is SGHKS and CDR2 is YYEKEE (reference sequence). This CDR3 contains 17 residues. Between the trimmed V and J ends, which lost 4 bases and 0 bases, there was a span of 14 bases. Here the CDR3 DNA reads TGTGCCAGCAGCCACTACGACGGATACTCCTATAATTCACCCCTCCACTTT. Protein: CASSHYDGYSYNSPLHF.

The chain couples TRBV5-1 to TRBJ2-1; 12 bases fit TRBD1. The CDR3 runs 16 residues. From germline, CDR1 is SGHRS and CDR2 YFSETQ. Trimming cost V 4 bases and J 7 bases; bases outside gene matches: 9. The CDR3 nucleotides are TGCGCCAGCAGCCCCGGGGACAGGGGGCTGTCAAATGAGCAGTTCTTC. As protein: CASSPGDRGLSNEQFF.